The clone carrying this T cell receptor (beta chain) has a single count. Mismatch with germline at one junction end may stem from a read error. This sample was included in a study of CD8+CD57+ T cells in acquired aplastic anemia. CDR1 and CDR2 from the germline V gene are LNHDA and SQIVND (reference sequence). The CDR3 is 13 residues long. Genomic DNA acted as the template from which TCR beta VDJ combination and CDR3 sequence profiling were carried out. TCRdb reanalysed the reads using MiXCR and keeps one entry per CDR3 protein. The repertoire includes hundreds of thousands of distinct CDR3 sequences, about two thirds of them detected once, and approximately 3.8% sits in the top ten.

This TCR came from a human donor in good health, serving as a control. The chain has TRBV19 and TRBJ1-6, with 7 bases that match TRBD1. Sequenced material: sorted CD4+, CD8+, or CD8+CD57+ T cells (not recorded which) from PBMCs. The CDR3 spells CASSPGGITPPHF. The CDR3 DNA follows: TGTGCCAGTAGTCCAGGGGGGATCACACCCCCCCACTTT.